Sequencing of this T cell receptor beta chain was carried out in a study of cytomegalovirus exposure and HLA in healthy donors. Study-level information: Earlier work reported approximately 100 million unique TCR beta sequences from 150 million to 200 million T cells.

Study results and limitations: Segments of the TCR beta V type were, in most cases, productive about 90% or about 30% of the time in an earlier analysis. V- and J-gene trimming of TCR beta was linked (in a later analysis) to a missense DCLRE1C variant. When a later analysis was performed, an Asian-associated ancestry cluster reportedly had fewer N-insertions than the approximately 700-donor mean.

The PCR ran on 60 Vbeta and 13 Jbeta primers. The assay was immunoSEQ multiplex PCR, and TCRdb's table has in-frame clones only and misses some. The data show 200,000 or so clones, with about 80% seen just once and around 15% held by the top ten. The germline V gene encodes CDR1 ENHRY and CDR2 SYGVKD. V lost 2 bases to trimming and J lost 0 bases; unmatched junction nucleotides: 12. This CDR3 comprises 19 residues. The count of this clone is one. The antigen is undetermined. What was sequenced was PBMCs. This TCR was sampled from a man aged 35-49 years in good health and CMV-seronegative. The chain links TRBV10-3 to TRBJ2-2; 7 bases align to TRBD2. This CDR3 is CAISEGSSGRPPNTGELFF. The CDR3 DNA is TGTGCCATCAGTGAGGGGTCTAGCGGAAGACCCCCGAACACCGGGGAGCTGTTTTTT.